This is a list of T cell receptor beta chains from one sample in a study of cytomegalovirus exposure and HLA in healthy donors. The assay was immunoSEQ multiplex PCR, and TCRdb's table has in-frame clones only and misses some. Among 100,000 to 150,000 clones listed, over 75% were seen once. The source material was PBMCs. The receptors stem from a man aged 18 to 29 in good health and CMV-seropositive. Both conserved end residues are trimmed from each CDR3.

TRBV4-3	ASSQIRGDTEAF
TRBV4-3	ASSQEGGEGAEQF
TRBV15	ATSSREFFYRGRFLFTETQY
TRBV11-3	ASSLRTGGEAF
TRBV2	ASSESVLAVSYEQY
TRBV18	ASSPTGVIYNEQF
TRBV10-3	ATGEHGTVHNEQF
TRBV30	AWSTPGGTEAF
TRBV19	ASRPSGSKHEQY
TRBV6-6	ASRMGQDEQGYT
TRBV6-5	AGSYSIFFSGEQF
TRBV6-5	ASSSPGAGNTIY
TRBV4-2	ASSQEPGGPGEQY
TRBV21-1	ASSKGASGKYEQY
TRBV5-1	ASSISGEGYVF
TRBV6-6	ASRTGNEQF
TRBV6-6	ASSYSDSSAYTEAF
TRBV5-4	ASSFSGVLEQY
TRBV30	AWRAPGTSGIYSYEQY
TRBV21-1	ASNPKGQGDCGYT
TRBV5-5	ASTPWSGGEQY
TRBV27	ASSPKGTGADTEAF
TRBV2	ATQGRGASGNTIY
TRBV6-1	ASSPGQGEGETQY
TRBV4-3	ASSQDLGADRGIVDTQY
TRBV4-3	ASSHLPGQAANEKLF
TRBV28	ASSSPDRAGYGYT
TRBV5-1	ASSWRGGGTDTQY
TRBV5-4	ASSFGGLNEKLF
TRBV2	ASSALADSNQPQH
TRBV5-1	ASSLKAGDGYT
TRBV5-1	ASRLGLNTEAF
TRBV2	ASRKYTDTQY
TRBV5-1	ASSLSGEQETQY
TRBV4-1	ASSHSGQGYEQY
TRBV29-1	SATGVTEAF
TRBV5-1	ASSFHDIPSTDTQY
TRBV5-4	ASSSRDRGHDTQY
TRBV4-1	ASSQGRGTSTDTQY
TRBV6-5	ASSYQGGNTEAF
TRBV7-9	ASSADRVLSSGANVLT
TRBV1	TSIPGQRLYEQY
TRBV7-9	ASRALGLAENIQY
TRBV7-7	ASSPNRDSRETQY
TRBV6-1	ASSENPGQGLGYGYT